The 5 T cell receptor beta chains listed next were all sequenced from one sample in a study of vaccination and CD4 T cells after COVID-19. Documented treatment: roughly ten-day PBMC culture with coronavirus spike peptide pools or control peptides (ViraFEST assay). No antigen is known for these receptors. Oncomine TCR Beta short-read sequencing was applied to DNA from cultured CD4+ T cells. One entry per CDR3 protein, called by TCRdb with MiXCR from the PCR reads. The sample lists more than 4,500 distinct CDR3 sequences, about 50% occurring once. Input material: CD4+ T cells from blood, cultured in vitro. Source of these receptors: a human donor who had recovered from COVID-19.

The chain recombines TRBV6-1 with TRBJ1-4; D unresolved. The CDR3 has 16 amino acids. Trimming left V 1 base short and J 1 base short, with 10 bases between. The germline gives CDR1 MNHNS, CDR2 SASEGT. In nucleotides, the CDR3 is TGTGCCAGCAGTGAAGGCCTGTGGGGAACTAATGAAAAACTGTTTTTT. As protein: CASSEGLWGTNEKLFF.

V usage is TRBV6-2 or TRBV6-3 and J usage is TRBJ1-1; a possible D gene is TRBD1 (5 bases). Deletions cut 5 bases from V and 0 bases from J, with 10 bases between. Per the germline V gene, CDR1 is MNHEY and CDR2 is SVGEGT. The CDR3 contains 14 residues. CDR3 nucleotides: TGTGCCAGCAGTAACAGACAGATGAACACTGAAGCTTTCTTT. Translating it yields CASSNRQMNTEAFF.

DNA for the CDR3: TGTGCCAGCAGCTTAGGGACTAGCGGGAACTCCTACAATGAGCAGTTCTTC. Translated, it gives CASSLGTSGNSYNEQFF. This chain joins TRBV7-9 and TRBJ2-1; TRBD2 aligns across 12 bases. Germline assignment: CDR1 SEHNR and CDR2 FQNEAQ (reference sequence). This CDR3 is built from 17 residues. The V and J ends lost 1 base and 0 bases, in that order; junction bases with no gene match: 1.

This clonotype was seen a handful of times. The rearrangement uses TRBV6-1 and TRBJ1-1; perhaps TRBD1 as D (5 bases). The germline V gene has CDR1 MNHNS and CDR2 SASEGT. The V and J ends lost 5 bases and 6 bases respectively, with 22 bases between them. The CDR3 spans 16 residues. The CDR3 bases are TGTGCCAGCAGTCCCCGGACGAGCCAGGGAGGTGCTGAAGCTTTCTTT. Translation: CASSPRTSQGGAEAFF.

This rearrangement joins TRBV2 to TRBJ2-2, with 8 bases aligning to TRBD1. Trimming took 3 bases from V and 5 from J; bases not matched to a gene: 2. CDR3 length equals 14 residues. The germline gives CDR1 SNHLY, CDR2 FYNNEI. Here the CDR3 reads CASSDTGGTGELFF. For the CDR3, the DNA is TGTGCCAGCAGTGACACAGGGGGTACCGGGGAGCTGTTTTTT.